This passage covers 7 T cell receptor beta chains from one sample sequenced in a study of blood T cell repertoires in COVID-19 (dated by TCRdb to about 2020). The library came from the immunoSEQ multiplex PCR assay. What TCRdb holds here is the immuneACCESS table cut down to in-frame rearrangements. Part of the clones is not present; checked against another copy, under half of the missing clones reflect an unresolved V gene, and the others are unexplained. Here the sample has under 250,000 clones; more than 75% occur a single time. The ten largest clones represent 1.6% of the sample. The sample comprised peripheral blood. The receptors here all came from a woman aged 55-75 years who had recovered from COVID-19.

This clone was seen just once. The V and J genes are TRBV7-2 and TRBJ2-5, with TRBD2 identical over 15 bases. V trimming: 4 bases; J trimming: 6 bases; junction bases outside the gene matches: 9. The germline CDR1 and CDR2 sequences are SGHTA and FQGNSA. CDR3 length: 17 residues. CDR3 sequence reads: CASSSPGLAGGKKTQYF. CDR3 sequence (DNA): TGTGCCAGCAGCTCCCCTGGACTAGCGGGGGGGAAAAAGACCCAGTACTTC.

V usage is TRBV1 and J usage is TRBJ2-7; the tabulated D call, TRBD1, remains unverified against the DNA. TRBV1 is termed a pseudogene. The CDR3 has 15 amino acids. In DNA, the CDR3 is TGCACCAGCAGCCAAGTCGTGTCAGGCCCCTACGAGCAGTACTTC. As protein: CTSSQVVSGPYEQYF.

The CDR3 bases are TGTGCCAGCAGCCCGGGATTGAACACTGAAGCTTTCTTT. Translation: CASSPGLNTEAFF. This chain connects TRBV11-2 to TRBJ1-1; D remains unclear. The CDR3 runs 13 residues. CDR1 is SGHAT and CDR2 is FQNNGV in the germline V gene. V gave up 5 bases and J gave up 0 bases, with 7 bases separating them.

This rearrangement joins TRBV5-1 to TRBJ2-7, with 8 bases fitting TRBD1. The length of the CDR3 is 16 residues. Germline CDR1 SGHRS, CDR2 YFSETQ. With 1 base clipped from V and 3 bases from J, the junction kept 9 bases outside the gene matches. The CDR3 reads CASSLLPGQGNYEQYF. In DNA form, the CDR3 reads TGCGCCAGCAGCTTGCTCCCTGGACAGGGAAACTACGAGCAGTACTTC.

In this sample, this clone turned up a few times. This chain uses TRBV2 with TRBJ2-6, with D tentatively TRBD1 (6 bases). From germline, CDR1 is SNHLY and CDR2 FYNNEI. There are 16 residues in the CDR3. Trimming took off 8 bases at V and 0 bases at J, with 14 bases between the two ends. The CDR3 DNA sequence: TGTGCCAGCCACGCAGGGGTCCTCTCTGGGGCCAACGTCCTGACTTTC. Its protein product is CASHAGVLSGANVLTF. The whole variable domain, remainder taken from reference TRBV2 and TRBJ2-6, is EPEVTQTPSHQVTQMGQEVILRCVPISNHLYFYWYRQILGQKVEFLVSFYNNEISEKSEIFDDQFSVERPDGSNFTLKIRSTKLEDSAMYFCASHAGVLSGANVLTFGAGSRLTVL.

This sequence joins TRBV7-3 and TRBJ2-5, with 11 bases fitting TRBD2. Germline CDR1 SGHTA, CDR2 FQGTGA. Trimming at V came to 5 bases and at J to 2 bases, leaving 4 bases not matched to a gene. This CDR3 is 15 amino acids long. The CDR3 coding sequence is TGTGCCAGCAGCCCCGGGACTAGCGGACAAGAGACCCAGTACTTC. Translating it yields CASSPGTSGQETQYF.

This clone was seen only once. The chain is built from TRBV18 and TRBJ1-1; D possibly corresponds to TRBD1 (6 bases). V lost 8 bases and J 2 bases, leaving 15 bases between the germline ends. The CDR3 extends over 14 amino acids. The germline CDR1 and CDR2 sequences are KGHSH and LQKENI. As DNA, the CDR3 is TGTGCCAGCCGCCCCAGGACAGCAAACACTGAAGCTTTCTTT. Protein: CASRPRTANTEAFF.